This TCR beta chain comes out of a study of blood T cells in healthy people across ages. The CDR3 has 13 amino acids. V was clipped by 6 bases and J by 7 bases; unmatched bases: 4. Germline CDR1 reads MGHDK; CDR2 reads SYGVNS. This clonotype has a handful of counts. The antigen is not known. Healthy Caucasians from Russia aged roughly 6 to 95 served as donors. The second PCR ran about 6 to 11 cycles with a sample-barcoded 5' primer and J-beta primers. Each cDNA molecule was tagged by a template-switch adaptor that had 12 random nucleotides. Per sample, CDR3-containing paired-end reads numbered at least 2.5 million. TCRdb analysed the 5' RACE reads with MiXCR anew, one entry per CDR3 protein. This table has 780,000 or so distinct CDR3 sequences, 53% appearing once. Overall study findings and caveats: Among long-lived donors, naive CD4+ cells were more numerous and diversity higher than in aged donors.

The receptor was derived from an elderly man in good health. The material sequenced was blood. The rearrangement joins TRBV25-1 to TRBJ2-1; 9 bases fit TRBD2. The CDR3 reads CASSSGRKNEQFF. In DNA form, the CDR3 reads TGTGCCAGCAGCAGCGGGAGGAAAAATGAGCAGTTCTTC.